One sample yielded the 29 T cell receptor beta chains listed below, sequenced in a study of blood T cell repertoires in COVID-19. Here immunoSEQ multiplex PCR was the method, and the copy in TCRdb shows in-frame clones only, minus some. The sample consists of about 46,000 clones, more than 85% of them appearing once. Sequenced: PBMCs or T cells enriched from blood (not recorded which). These receptors all come from a woman between 50 and 59 years old who had recovered from COVID-19.

J is TRBJ2-1 and V is TRBV18, with 8 bases aligning to TRBD2. The ends lost 3 bases at V and 8 bases at J; junction bases unmatched: 12. Germline CDR1 KGHSH, CDR2 LQKENI. CDR3 length: 16 amino acids. CDR3 amino acids: CASSPFARREAHEQFF. CDR3 nucleotide sequence: TGTGCCAGCTCACCGTTCGCCCGGCGGGAGGCTCATGAGCAGTTCTTC.

This clone was found a few times. The V and J genes are TRBV6-2 or TRBV6-3 and TRBJ1-5, with D unclear. Trimming cost V 5 bases and J 1 base, with 15 bases left between them. Germline CDR1 reads MNHEY; CDR2 reads SVGEGT. The CDR3 contains 16 residues. This chain's CDR3 is CASSLLTSMSNQPQHF. CDR3 sequence (DNA): TGTGCCAGCAGTCTTCTGACATCGATGAGCAATCAGCCCCAGCATTTT.

V is TRBV3-1 (or the pseudogene TRBV3-2) and J is TRBJ2-6, with TRBD2 as a possible D gene (7 bases). CDR3 length equals 18 residues. Germline V CDR1 and CDR2: LGHDT, YNNKEL (reference sequence). Trimming took off 1 base at V and 0 bases at J, with 13 bases between the two ends. CDR3 loop: CASSQGRGRASGANVLTF. DNA of the CDR3: TGTGCCAGCAGCCAAGGAAGGGGGAGGGCCTCTGGGGCCAACGTCCTGACTTTC.

The chain uses TRBV6-6 and TRBJ1-4; D is unclear. The CDR3 is made up of 15 amino acids. V was cut by 6 bases and J by 4 bases, with 15 bases left in between. Germline V gives CDR1 MNHNY, CDR2 SVGAGI (reference sequence). The CDR3 bases are TGTGCCAGCAGACCCGTCGACTTTAATAATGAAAAACTGTTTTTT. Its protein is CASRPVDFNNEKLFF.

The chain combines TRBV10-2 with TRBJ1-1; D might be TRBD1 (5 bases). CDR3 length: 14 residues. Germline V lookup: CDR1 WSHSY, CDR2 SAAADI. V shed 7 bases and J shed 1 base, with 13 bases lying between them. DNA for the CDR3: TGCGCCAGCACCTGGGGCCTTTGGAACACTGAAGCTTTCTTT. Translation gives CASTWGLWNTEAFF.

J is TRBJ2-5 and V is TRBV19; D unresolved. The CDR3 loop spans 17 amino acids. From germline, CDR1 is LNHDA and CDR2 SQIVND (reference sequence). The V and J ends lost 1 base and 1 base respectively, with 16 bases between them. The CDR3, as DNA: TGTGCCAGTAGTATAGTCTATAGCATGGCTACCCAAGAGACCCAGTACTTC. This codes for CASSIVYSMATQETQYF. Variable domain in full (rest from reference TRBV19 and TRBJ2-5): DGGITQSPKYLFRKEGQNVTLSCEQNLNHDAMYWYRQDPGQGLRLIYYSQIVNDFQKGDIAEGYSVSREKKESFPLTVTSAQKNPTAFYLCASSIVYSMATQETQYFGPGTRLLVL.

The V gene is TRBV5-5, the J gene TRBJ2-7; 8 nucleotides agree with TRBD2. Unmatched junction bases numbered 10, after V lost 4 bases and J lost 4 bases. Germline V gene data show CDR1 as SGHKS and CDR2 as YYEKEE (reference sequence). The CDR3 length is 15 residues. Written as DNA, the CDR3 is TGTGCCAGCAGCCTCAGTTTGACTAGCGAGTACGAGCAGTACTTC. This sequence encodes CASSLSLTSEYEQYF.

V and J are TRBV7-9 and TRBJ1-3, with D unclear. Germline-derived CDR1 and CDR2 are SEHNR and FQNEAQ (reference sequence). Trimming cost V 1 base and J 0 bases, with 10 bases left between them. The CDR3 is made up of 16 amino acids. The CDR3 spells CASSLGSGSSGNTIYF. For the CDR3, the DNA is TGTGCCAGCAGCTTAGGGTCGGGGAGCTCTGGAAACACCATATATTTT.

The J gene is TRBJ1-1, the V gene TRBV2; 8 bases line up with TRBD1. CDR1 is SNHLY and CDR2 is FYNNEI in the germline V gene. Trimming took 5 bases from V and 3 from J; bases not matched to a gene: 5. This CDR3 has 14 amino acids. The CDR3 protein is CASSFQQGDTEAFF. The DNA of the CDR3 is TGTGCCAGCAGTTTTCAACAGGGGGACACTGAAGCTTTCTTT.

The V gene is TRBV27, the J gene TRBJ2-5, with TRBD1 matching over 8 bases. The J segment lost 0 bases and the V segment lost 5 bases, leaving 5 bases of the junction unmatched. This CDR3 comprises 15 residues. Germline loops: CDR1 MNHEY, CDR2 SMNVEV (reference sequence). The CDR3 loop reads CASSLRDRYQETQYF. CDR3 in DNA: TGTGCCAGCAGTCTCCGGGACAGGTACCAAGAGACCCAGTACTTC.

In this sample, this clone turned up once. The chain recombines TRBV28 with TRBJ2-2, with D possibly being TRBD1 (6 bases). The CDR3 has 16 residues. Germline CDR1 and CDR2: MDHEN and SYDVKM. V dropped 4 bases and J dropped 3 bases, with 15 bases sitting between them. CDR3 loop: CASSSHGTPHTGELFF. CDR3 in DNA: TGTGCCAGCAGTTCACACGGGACACCTCACACCGGGGAGCTGTTTTTT.

This chain uses TRBV30 with TRBJ2-1; D unclear. Germline CDR1 and CDR2: GTSNPN and SVGIG (reference sequence). V gave up 1 base and J gave up 6 bases, with 4 bases separating them. There are 11 residues in the CDR3. CDR3 DNA sequence: TGTGCCTGGAGTGCCTTCAATGAGCAGTTCTTC. Encoded protein: CAWSAFNEQFF. The entire variable domain, with the rest obtained from reference TRBV30 and TRBJ2-1, is as follows: SQTIHQWPATLVQPVGSPLSLECTVEGTSNPNLYWYRQAAGRGLQLLFYSVGIGQISSEVPQNLSASRPQDRQFILSSKKLLLSDSGFYLCAWSAFNEQFFGPGTRLTVL.

V and J are TRBV6-5 and TRBJ2-3; D is uncertain. V lost 0 bases and J 2 bases, leaving 12 bases between the germline ends. The CDR3 is 16 residues long. Germline lookup yields CDR1 MNHEY and CDR2 SVGAGI. The CDR3 region has the DNA TGTGCCAGCAGTTACTCGTTGAACAGATTCACAGATACGCAGTATTTT. This sequence encodes CASSYSLNRFTDTQYF.

The chain has TRBV5-4 and TRBJ2-7; D is possibly TRBD1 (5 bases). Deletions cut 2 bases from V and 5 bases from J, with 17 bases between. This CDR3 has 15 residues. Germline V CDR1 and CDR2: SGHNT, YYREEE (reference sequence). This chain's CDR3 is CASSFGQSARNEQYF. CDR3 nucleotides: TGTGCCAGCAGCTTTGGACAATCGGCTCGCAACGAGCAGTACTTC.

The genes are TRBV19 and TRBJ2-2; D is undetermined. V was cut by 5 bases and J by 4 bases, with 5 bases left in between. The CDR3 extends over 12 amino acids. The germline gives CDR1 LNHDA, CDR2 SQIVND (reference sequence). The CDR3: CASSPFTGELFF. DNA for the CDR3: TGTGCCAGTAGTCCCTTCACCGGGGAGCTGTTTTTT.

This clone is a singleton in its sample. The rearrangement links TRBV19 to TRBJ2-5, with D maybe TRBD1 (6 bases). The CDR3 has 13 amino acids. The germline V gene has CDR1 LNHDA and CDR2 SQIVND (reference sequence). V was cut by 3 bases and J by 3 bases, with 8 bases left in between. CDR3 in amino acids: CASSIRGKETQYF. The CDR3 bases are TGTGCCAGTAGTATCAGGGGAAAAGAGACCCAGTACTTC.

The chain couples TRBV13 to TRBJ2-3; D ambiguous. CDR1 PRHDT and CDR2 FYEKMQ come from the germline V gene (reference sequence). V was cut by 7 bases and J by 5 bases, with 16 bases left in between. The CDR3 totals 14 residues. The CDR3 sequence: CASTYRVHVDTQYF. CDR3 nucleotides: TGTGCCAGCACCTATCGGGTCCACGTAGATACGCAGTATTTT.

The chain recombines TRBV7-3 with TRBJ1-2; 7 bases fit TRBD1. CDR1 is SGHTA and CDR2 is FQGTGA in the germline V gene. Germline trimming cut 5 bases from V and 6 bases from J; bases unmatched to any gene: 6. The CDR3 consists of 13 residues. CDR3 sequence reads: CASSRLTGDGYTF. The CDR3 nucleotides are TGTGCCAGCAGCCGCTTAACAGGGGATGGCTACACCTTC. Together with reference TRBV7-3 and TRBJ1-2, the CDR3 gives the full variable domain: GAGVSQTPSNKVTEKGKYVELRCDPISGHTALYWYRQSLGQGPEFLIYFQGTGAADDSGLPNDRFFAVRPEGSVSTLKIQRTERGDSAVYLCASSRLTGDGYTFGSGTRLTVV.

This chain links TRBV5-4 with TRBJ2-7, with 9 bases aligning to TRBD2. Trimming removed 3 bases from V and 2 bases from J; junction bases left unmatched: 3. This CDR3 has 14 residues. Germline V gives CDR1 SGHNT, CDR2 YYREEE (reference sequence). The CDR3 here is CASSWERGAYEQYF. The CDR3 bases are TGTGCCAGCAGCTGGGAGCGGGGGGCCTACGAGCAGTACTTC.

The V call is TRBV28, the J call TRBJ2-1, with D possibly being TRBD2 (6 bases). CDR1 is MDHEN, CDR2 SYDVKM, per germline. The CDR3 sequence is 13 residues long. The V and J ends lost 2 bases and 15 bases respectively, with 17 bases between them. This chain's CDR3 is CASSLTSDQRVFF. CDR3 nucleotide sequence: TGTGCCAGCAGTTTAACGTCAGACCAGCGGGTGTTCTTC.

The chain joins TRBV9 to TRBJ2-4; 13 bases agree with TRBD2. Germline CDR1 SGDLS, CDR2 YYNGEE. V lost 2 bases and J lost 1; bases outside the gene matches: 9. This CDR3 has 19 amino acids. The CDR3 bases are TGTGCCAGCAGCGTCGGACTAGCGGGGGACCTTAGTGCCAAAAACATTCAGTACTTC. This translates into CASSVGLAGDLSAKNIQYF. Together with reference TRBV9 and TRBJ2-4, the CDR3 gives the full variable domain: DSGVTQTPKHLITATGQRVTLRCSPRSGDLSVYWYQQSLDQGLQFLIQYYNGEERAKGNILERFSAQQFPDLHSELNLSSLELGDSALYFCASSVGLAGDLSAKNIQYFGAGTRLSVL.

The J gene is TRBJ2-7, the V gene TRBV7-2, with D maybe TRBD2 (6 bases). The CDR3 totals 18 residues. Germline V gene sequence: CDR1 SGHTA, CDR2 FQGNSA. The V and J ends lost 2 bases and 6 bases respectively, with 26 bases between them. The CDR3 nucleotides read TGTGCCAGCAGCTTACGTAGGCCAGGGCGGAGGGATCGAGGCGAGCAGTACTTC. This gives the protein CASSLRRPGRRDRGEQYF.

The rearrangement joins TRBV24-1 to TRBJ2-3, with 8 bases that match TRBD1. This CDR3 is built from 15 residues. Per the germline V gene, CDR1 is KGHDR and CDR2 is SFDVKD. Unmatched junction bases numbered 5, after V lost 2 bases and J lost 5 bases. The CDR3 sequence: CATSDWQGAGDTQYF. CDR3 DNA sequence: TGTGCCACCAGTGATTGGCAGGGGGCAGGAGATACGCAGTATTTT.

V gene TRBV2 combines with J gene TRBJ2-2, with TRBD1 as a possible D gene (6 bases). The germline CDR1 and CDR2 sequences are SNHLY and FYNNEI. The CDR3 is 12 amino acids. The ends were cut back, 6 bases at V and 12 bases at J, with 14 bases in the middle. The DNA of the CDR3 is TGTGCCAGCAGCCGGACAGAGCGAAAGCTGTTTTTT. Translation: CASSRTERKLFF.

The V call is TRBV9, the J call TRBJ2-6; D is uncertain. V was cut by 6 bases and J by 0 bases, with 4 bases left in between. Germline assignment: CDR1 SGDLS and CDR2 YYNGEE. The CDR3 contains 13 residues. CDR3 loop: CASTRSGANVLTF. The CDR3 bases are TGTGCCAGCACCCGCTCTGGGGCCAACGTCCTGACTTTC.

The chain carries TRBV5-4 and TRBJ1-3; D gene ambiguous. This CDR3 has 15 amino acids. CDR1 and CDR2 (germline): SGHNT, YYREEE (reference sequence). V was trimmed by 4 bases and J by 4 bases, leaving 15 bases between them. CDR3 in amino acids: CASSRGYDEGNTIYF. The CDR3 bases are TGTGCCAGCAGCCGAGGGTATGATGAGGGAAACACCATATATTTT.

This clone occurred a few times. The V and J genes are TRBV14 and TRBJ2-2; 8 bases are a match to TRBD1. Trimming at V came to 3 bases and at J to 1 base, leaving 4 bases not matched to a gene. This CDR3 comprises 16 residues. Germline V gene data show CDR1 as SGHDN and CDR2 as FVKESK. The CDR3: CASSQAGQGNTGELFF. CDR3 bases: TGTGCCAGCAGCCAGGCCGGACAGGGGAACACCGGGGAGCTGTTTTTT.

This clone was counted a single time. J is TRBJ2-7 and V is TRBV7-9; the match to TRBD2 covers 14 bases. The germline V gene encodes CDR1 SEHNR and CDR2 FQNEAQ (reference sequence). V was pared by 5 bases and J by 3 bases, with 3 bases of the junction left unmatched. CDR3 length equals 15 residues. This CDR3 is CASSIGLAGGYEQYF. The CDR3 DNA follows: TGTGCCAGCAGCATAGGACTAGCGGGAGGCTACGAGCAGTACTTC.

The V and J genes are TRBV4-1 and TRBJ2-3, with 13 nucleotides matching TRBD2. The V and J ends lost 4 bases and 4 bases, in that order; junction bases with no gene match: 5. Germline assignment: CDR1 MGHRA and CDR2 YSYEKL. The CDR3 sequence is 16 residues long. The CDR3 sequence is CASSLTSGRGPDTQYF. CDR3 coding DNA: TGCGCCAGCAGCCTTACTAGCGGGAGGGGTCCAGATACGCAGTATTTT.